This is a list of T cell receptor beta chains from one sample in a study of identical twins. TCRdb reanalysed the 5' RACE reads using MiXCR and keeps one entry per CDR3 protein. The sample lists 690,000 or so distinct CDR3 sequences, 8.6% occurring once. The sample was also linked to a second study, of yellow fever vaccine responses in identical twins.

Sequencing was carried out using PBMCs. The receptor source for this set is a woman between 18 and 29 years old in good health. The CDR3 runs from the conserved cysteine through the conserved F or W. Fields, in order: clone size, V gene, D gene, J gene, CDR3 DNA, CDR3 protein. D genes are given only for firm matches. Size is stated for part of the rows, as once, few or many counts, or as a class when the clone is expanded.

abundance: many; v_gene: TRBV3-1; d_gene: .; j_gene: TRBJ2-2; CDR3nt: TGTGCCAGCAGCCAAGTTGTCGGGGAGCTGTTTTTT; CDR3aa: CASSQVVGELFF
abundance: .; v_gene: TRBV27; d_gene: TRBD2; j_gene: TRBJ2-1; CDR3nt: TGTGCCAGCAGTTTCGGCGGGACTAGGGGAGGGGAGCAGTTCTTC; CDR3aa: CASSFGGTRGGEQFF
abundance: few; v_gene: TRBV6-5; d_gene: TRBD1; j_gene: TRBJ2-5; CDR3nt: TGTGCCAGCAGTTACACCGGACAGGGCTTGGGGTTGGAGGAGACCCAGTACTTC; CDR3aa: CASSYTGQGLGLEETQYF
abundance: few; v_gene: TRBV21-1; d_gene: .; j_gene: TRBJ2-1; CDR3nt: TGTGCCAGCAGCAAAAGGAGGCGGGGACAGCAGTTCTTC; CDR3aa: CASSKRRRGQQFF
abundance: many; v_gene: TRBV24-1; d_gene: .; j_gene: TRBJ2-1; CDR3nt: TGTGCCACCAGTCGCGGGATTCTCTACAATGAGCAGTTCTTC; CDR3aa: CATSRGILYNEQFF
abundance: .; v_gene: TRBV29-1; d_gene: .; j_gene: TRBJ1-2; CDR3nt: TGCAGCGTCCCGGGACCCTTGACGACTAACTATGGCTACACCTTC; CDR3aa: CSVPGPLTTNYGYTF
abundance: .; v_gene: TRBV25-1; d_gene: TRBD1; j_gene: TRBJ1-1; CDR3nt: TGTGCCAGCAGTGTCAGGGGGTTCACTGAAGCTTTCTTT; CDR3aa: CASSVRGFTEAFF
abundance: .; v_gene: TRBV11-2; d_gene: .; j_gene: TRBJ1-1; CDR3nt: TGTGCCAGCAGCCCCGGGACAAACATGAACACTGAAGCTTTCTTT; CDR3aa: CASSPGTNMNTEAFF
abundance: .; v_gene: TRBV20-1; d_gene: .; j_gene: TRBJ2-7; CDR3nt: TGCAGTGCTAATCAGGGTAGCTCCTACGAGCAGTACTTC; CDR3aa: CSANQGSSYEQYF
abundance: .; v_gene: TRBV6-1; d_gene: TRBD1; j_gene: TRBJ2-7; CDR3nt: TGTGCCAGCAGAAAACCGGGACAGGCGCGCTACGAGCAGTACTTC; CDR3aa: CASRKPGQARYEQYF
abundance: many; v_gene: TRBV4-1; d_gene: TRBD2; j_gene: TRBJ2-1; CDR3nt: TGCGCCAGCAGCCAAGATAGCGGGGGCGGCTATGAGCAGTTCTTC; CDR3aa: CASSQDSGGGYEQFF
abundance: .; v_gene: TRBV13; d_gene: .; j_gene: TRBJ2-1; CDR3nt: TGTGCCAGCAGCTCCGACGACCCATTGCAGCAGTTCTTC; CDR3aa: CASSSDDPLQQFF
abundance: few; v_gene: TRBV6-1; d_gene: .; j_gene: TRBJ2-5; CDR3nt: TGTGCCAGCAGTCCCGGGGGGGACAGATTAACCTACTTCCAAGAGACCCAGTACTTC; CDR3aa: CASSPGGDRLTYFQETQYF
abundance: few; v_gene: TRBV5-1; d_gene: .; j_gene: TRBJ2-3; CDR3nt: TGCGCCAGCAGCTTGGAGGCGGGTCACCCAGATACGCAGTATTTT; CDR3aa: CASSLEAGHPDTQYF
abundance: many; v_gene: TRBV12-3/TRBV12-4; d_gene: .; j_gene: TRBJ2-1; CDR3nt: TGTGCCAGCACTAGGGGCTCCTACAATGAGCAGTTCTTC; CDR3aa: CASTRGSYNEQFF
abundance: few; v_gene: TRBV4-1; d_gene: TRBD2; j_gene: TRBJ2-5; CDR3nt: TGCGCCAGCAGCCAAGGTAGCGGGGGGAAGAGTCAAGAGACCCAGTACTTC; CDR3aa: CASSQGSGGKSQETQYF
abundance: .; v_gene: TRBV20-1; d_gene: .; j_gene: TRBJ2-7; CDR3nt: TGCAGTGCCAACCCGACAGGTGTTAGCTCCTACGAGCAGTACTTC; CDR3aa: CSANPTGVSSYEQYF
abundance: few; v_gene: TRBV7-2; d_gene: .; j_gene: TRBJ2-1; CDR3nt: TGTGCCAGCAGCTTACGCGGGACTCACTACAATGAGCAGTTCTTC; CDR3aa: CASSLRGTHYNEQFF